These T cell receptor beta chains were read from a single sample in a study of response to subunit inactivated influenza vaccine. TCRdb processed the RT-PCR reads anew with MiXCR; each CDR3 protein has one entry. This sample yields approximately 170,000 distinct CDR3 sequences, of which roughly 12% are seen a single time; around 28% belongs to the top ten. The same sample was also studied in work on T cells expressing NK-cell markers.

Material: CD8+ T cells sorted from PBMCs, obtained 11 to 12 days after vaccination. These receptors were obtained from a man aged 50 or older who received an inactivated influenza vaccine. CDR3s include the opening cysteine and the closing phenylalanine or tryptophan. D genes are given only for firm matches. Not every row has a clone size; where given, it reads once, few, many or a size class.

j_call	v_call	d_call	clone_size	cdr3_nt	cdr3_aa
TRBJ2-7	TRBV5-1	.	many	TGCGCCAGCAGCTTAACGGGATCCTACGAGCAGTACTTC	CASSLTGSYEQYF
TRBJ1-5	TRBV11-2	.	.	TGTGCCAGCAGCTTAGATCTTGAGGGAACGAGGGTCATTGGCAATCAGCCCCAGCATTTT	CASSLDLEGTRVIGNQPQHF
TRBJ2-6	TRBV7-2	.	few	TGTGCCAGCAGCTTATCTCTGGGGGCCAACGTCCTGACTTTC	CASSLSLGANVLTF
TRBJ2-2	TRBV7-9	TRBD1	.	TGTGCCAGCAGCACCGGGACAGGCCCCACCGGGGAGCTGTTTTTT	CASSTGTGPTGELFF
TRBJ2-4	TRBV5-6	TRBD1	.	TGTGCCAGCAGCCTGGGACAGGGGCAAAACATTCAGTACTTC	CASSLGQGQNIQYF
TRBJ2-2	TRBV30	TRBD1	.	TGTGCCTGGAGTGAACAGGGGGGTCCCGGGGAGCTGTTTTTT	CAWSEQGGPGELFF
TRBJ2-5	TRBV2	TRBD2	.	TGTGCCAGCAGTGAGTCAGCGGGGCAAGAGACCCAGTACTTC	CASSESAGQETQYF
TRBJ1-4	TRBV4-3	.	few	TGCGCCAGCAGCCAAGAAATAGGAATTGCAACTAATGAAAAACTGTTTTTT	CASSQEIGIATNEKLFF
TRBJ1-3	TRBV3-1	.	.	TGTGCCAGCAGCCAAGAACCCCGAACTGGAAACACCATATATTTT	CASSQEPRTGNTIYF
TRBJ2-1	TRBV9	.	.	TGTGCCAGCAGCGGAACGTCGTCGGCTTTCACGGGCCATGAGCAGTTCTTC	CASSGTSSAFTGHEQFF
TRBJ2-1	TRBV30	TRBD2	.	TGTGCCTGGAGTGATTGGCGGGAGGGGAGCGAGCAGTTCTTC	CAWSDWREGSEQFF
TRBJ2-5	TRBV7-8	.	.	TGTGCCAGCAGCCCCCGACCCAACGAAAGGACCCAGTACTTC	CASSPRPNERTQYF
TRBJ2-5	TRBV15	.	.	TGTGCCACCAGAACACAATCCCAAGGGACCCAGTACTTC	CATRTQSQGTQYF
TRBJ1-6	TRBV9	.	few	TGTGCCAGCAGCGTAGATGGGGGGGGTAGTTCACCCCTCCACTTT	CASSVDGGGSSPLHF
TRBJ2-7	TRBV5-6	TRBD1	.	TGTGCCAGCAGACAGGGGGCGACCTACGAGCAGTACTTC	CASRQGATYEQYF
TRBJ2-5	TRBV6-2/TRBV6-3	.	.	TGTGCCAGCAGTTACTCGGCAGGGCGGGAGACCCAGTACTTC	CASSYSAGRETQYF
TRBJ2-1	TRBV5-1	TRBD2	.	TGCGCCAGCAGCTTGGCTCTAGCGGGGTACAATGAGCAGTTCTTC	CASSLALAGYNEQFF
TRBJ1-3	TRBV2	.	.	TGTGCCAGCAGTGACCGTCCAGGGAGCTTTGGAAACACCATATATTTT	CASSDRPGSFGNTIYF
TRBJ2-4	TRBV6-6	.	few	TGTGCCAGCAGTTACAGAAACATTCAGTACTTC	CASSYRNIQYF
TRBJ1-5	TRBV7-9	.	many	TGTGCCAGCAGCGTCGGAGATCAGCCCCAGCATTTT	CASSVGDQPQHF
TRBJ2-7	TRBV10-3	TRBD2	few	TGTGCCATCAGTGAGTTCGGGACTAGCGGGAGTCCCTACGAGCAGTACTTC	CAISEFGTSGSPYEQYF
TRBJ2-7	TRBV7-8	TRBD2	.	TGTGCCAGCAGCTTGACTAGCGGGAGTTTCTACGAGCAGTACTTC	CASSLTSGSFYEQYF
TRBJ2-2	TRBV10-3	.	.	TGTGCCATCAGTGAGTCGGAGGTTAGCCCACGAAGCGGGGAGCTGTTTTTT	CAISESEVSPRSGELFF
TRBJ2-1	TRBV28	.	.	TGTGCCAGCAGGGCAGGGGTAAGCTCCTACAATGAGCAGTTCTTC	CASRAGVSSYNEQFF
TRBJ2-1	TRBV12-3/TRBV12-4	.	few	TGTGCCAGCACCCAAAACCCCAATGAGCAGTTCTTC	CASTQNPNEQFF
TRBJ2-1	TRBV29-1	TRBD1	few	TGCAGCGTTGAGGAGACAGGGCGACAAAATGAGCAGTTCTTC	CSVEETGRQNEQFF